This entry is about one T cell receptor (beta chain). Its antigen is unknown. The data were taken from a study of cytomegalovirus exposure and HLA in healthy donors. CDR1 SGHTA and CDR2 FQGNSA come from the germline V gene. This CDR3 contains 19 residues. V dropped 5 bases and J dropped 6 bases, with 28 bases sitting between them. The PCR contained 60 Vbeta and 13 Jbeta primers. Clones were sequenced by immunoSEQ multiplex PCR, and TCRdb holds only the in-frame ones, with some missing. The sample contains under 200,000 clones, around 85% of which appear only once. Study-wide points: As was reported, the HLA-A and HLA-B alleles of most subjects were accurately predicted from TCR beta sequences. Because they were indistinguishable, some V segments, including TRBV6-2 and TRBV6-3, were excluded. The listing of 160 or so TCR beta chains classed them as cytomegalovirus-associated.

The chain combines TRBV7-2 with TRBJ2-2; D possibly corresponds to TRBD2 (7 bases). Sequenced input: PBMCs. The receptor was derived from a man aged 18 to 30 in good health and CMV-seropositive. In nucleotides, the CDR3 is TGTGCCAGCAGCCGCCAAAGAGTGTACAGGGAGGGGGTGGCCGGGGAGCTGTTTTTT. Encoded protein: CASSRQRVYREGVAGELFF.